The next 25 T cell receptor beta chains were all read from a single sample in a study of blood T cells in healthy people across ages. A second 7 to 11 cycle PCR used barcoded and J-beta primers. Via MiXCR, TCRdb re-called the 5' RACE reads, giving one row per CDR3 protein. In the table there are around 2 million distinct CDR3 sequences, more than 35% of which are singletons. Material for sequencing was blood. The receptors originated from a human donor in good health.

This clonotype was found a few times. The chain uses TRBV6-5 and TRBJ2-2, with unresolved D. V shed 2 bases and J shed 0 bases, with 10 bases lying between them. CDR1 MNHEY and CDR2 SVGAGI come from the germline V gene. This CDR3 is built from 16 residues. The chain's CDR3 is CASSYLRQSNTGELFF. The CDR3, as DNA: TGTGCCAGCAGTTACCTGCGGCAGTCGAACACCGGGGAGCTGTTTTTT.

This clonotype was seen a few times. The chain has TRBV9 and TRBJ1-4; 7 bases fit TRBD1. CDR3 size: 15 residues. The V segment lost 0 bases and the J segment 5 bases; nucleotides outside the gene matches: 4. Germline V gene data show CDR1 as SGDLS and CDR2 as YYNGEE. The CDR3 region has the DNA TGTGCCAGCAGCGTAGCGGGGACAGAAAATGAAAAACTGTTTTTT. Translation: CASSVAGTENEKLFF.

This chain uses TRBV23-1 with TRBJ2-1; TRBD1 agrees at 10 bases. TRBV23-1 is recorded as an ORF, its role being uncertain. The CDR3 consists of 15 residues. The trim removed 2 bases at V and 6 bases at J, leaving 4 bases unmatched. The CDR3 nucleotides are TGCGCCAGCAGTCAAACCGGGGACAGGGGCAATGAGCAGTTCTTC. Translated, it gives CASSQTGDRGNEQFF.

The chain combines TRBV4-1 with TRBJ1-5; D is unclear. Trimming pared 0 bases from V and 5 bases from J, leaving 17 bases between. Germline loops: CDR1 MGHRA, CDR2 YSYEKL. The CDR3 is made up of 17 amino acids. The CDR3 region has the DNA TGCGCCAGCAGCCAAGATCTAGCGGGATCCTTTGATCAGCCCCAGCATTTT. This encodes CASSQDLAGSFDQPQHF.

The rearrangement links TRBV9 to TRBJ2-4; 9 nucleotides agree with TRBD2. Germline trimming cut 0 bases from V and 13 bases from J; bases unmatched to any gene: 11. The CDR3 is 15 residues long. From germline, CDR1 is SGDLS and CDR2 YYNGEE. The CDR3 DNA follows: TGTGCCAGCAGCGTAGTAGGTAGCGGGGGAAATGAGCAGTACTTC. Residues: CASSVVGSGGNEQYF. The full variable domain, in which reference TRBV9 and TRBJ2-4 provide the parts outside the CDR3, is DSGVTQTPKHLITATGQRVTLRCSPRSGDLSVYWYQQSLDQGLQFLIQYYNGEERAKGNILERFSAQQFPDLHSELNLSSLELGDSALYFCASSVVGSGGNEQYFGAGTRLSVL.

This clonotype appeared a few times. The chain combines TRBV29-1 with TRBJ2-5, with 7 positions matching TRBD1. V trimming: 7 bases; J trimming: 1 base; junction bases outside the gene matches: 6. Germline V lookup: CDR1 SQVTM, CDR2 ANQGSEA. The CDR3 sequence is 13 residues long. The CDR3 DNA sequence: TGCAGCGCCAACAGGGGAACCCAAGAGACCCAGTACTTC. This translates into CSANRGTQETQYF. The whole variable domain, filled in from reference TRBV29-1 and TRBJ2-5, reads SAVISQKPSRDICQRGTSLTIQCQVDSQVTMMFWYRQQPGQSLTLIATANQGSEATYESGFVIDKFPISRPNLTFSTLTVSNMSPEDSSIYLCSANRGTQETQYFGPGTRLLVL.

The chain recombines TRBV28 with TRBJ2-7; 7 nucleotides line up with TRBD2. The CDR3 spans 15 residues. V was pared by 3 bases and J by 0 bases, with 5 bases of the junction left unmatched. CDR1 and CDR2 from the germline V gene are MDHEN and SYDVKM. This CDR3 reads CASSLPRGDSYEQYF. In DNA form, the CDR3 reads TGTGCCAGCAGTTTGCCCCGGGGGGACTCCTACGAGCAGTACTTC.

The gene calls are TRBV7-9 and TRBJ2-7; 8 positions agree with TRBD2. CDR1 is SEHNR, CDR2 FQNEAQ, per germline (reference sequence). The trim removed 5 bases at V and 3 bases at J, leaving 6 bases unmatched. The CDR3 sequence is 14 residues long. The chain's CDR3 is CASSRGGAGYEQYF. For the CDR3, the DNA is TGTGCCAGCAGCCGGGGGGGGGCCGGCTACGAGCAGTACTTC.

V and J are TRBV6-2 or TRBV6-3 and TRBJ2-7, with TRBD2 as a possible D gene (5 bases). This CDR3 contains 13 residues. Germline-derived CDR1 and CDR2 are MNHEY and SVGEGT. V was trimmed by 8 bases and J by 2 bases, leaving 13 bases between them. The CDR3 loop reads CASSSMRAYEQYF. For the CDR3, the DNA is TGTGCCAGCTCATCAATGCGGGCCTACGAGCAGTACTTC.

The V gene is TRBV29-1, the J gene TRBJ1-2, with a tentative D call TRBD1 (6 bases). The V gene lost 4 bases and the J gene lost 4 bases, with 13 bases spanning the gap. The CDR3 sequence is 13 residues long. The germline V gene encodes CDR1 SQVTM and CDR2 ANQGSEA. The CDR3 DNA reads as TGCAGCGTTGTGGGGGGCGACGGCTATGGCTACACCTTC. It yields the protein CSVVGGDGYGYTF.

This sequence joins TRBV4-3 and TRBJ2-3; D is undetermined. Germline CDR1 and CDR2: LGHNA and YSLEER. Trimming pared 1 base from V and 3 bases from J, leaving 17 bases between. This CDR3 contains 17 residues. The CDR3 DNA reads TGCGCCAGCAGCCAAGGGTCCTCTAGGGTAAAAACAGATACGCAGTATTTT. It specifies CASSQGSSRVKTDTQYF.

This clonotype came up many times. In DNA, the CDR3 is TGCGCCAGCAGCTTGTTGGCAGGGGGGTTGAACACTGAAGCTTTCTTT. Translating it yields CASSLLAGGLNTEAFF. J is TRBJ1-1 and V is TRBV5-1; TRBD1 matches 7 bases. V dropped 1 base and J dropped 0; count of bases not matched to a gene: 6. The length of the CDR3 is 16 residues. From germline, CDR1 is SGHRS and CDR2 YFSETQ.

The chain couples TRBV20-1 to TRBJ1-2, with no clear D. The CDR3 runs to 10 residues. The V gene's germline CDR1 is DFQATT and CDR2 SNEGSKA (reference sequence). V dropped 3 bases and J dropped 7 bases, with 6 bases sitting between them. CDR3: CSARESGYTF. In DNA, the CDR3 is TGCAGTGCTAGGGAGAGTGGCTACACCTTC.

This rearrangement joins TRBV9 to TRBJ2-1; 8 bases are a match to TRBD2. J gave up 0 bases and V 3 bases, and 11 bases lay outside the gene matches. From germline, CDR1 is SGDLS and CDR2 YYNGEE. The CDR3 extends over 18 amino acids. The CDR3 reads CASSARPGGASSYNEQFF. The CDR3 DNA is TGTGCCAGCAGCGCCAGACCCGGGGGGGCGAGCTCCTACAATGAGCAGTTCTTC.

This clonotype was detected only a few times. The J gene is TRBJ2-1, the V gene TRBV5-6; D unclear. In germline, CDR1 is SGHDT, CDR2 YYEEEE. The CDR3 length is 12 residues. Trimming removed 4 bases from V and 9 bases from J, with 11 bases in between. This CDR3 reads CASSPPAGEQFF. For the CDR3, the DNA is TGTGCCAGCAGCCCCCCGGCCGGTGAGCAGTTCTTC.

This chain connects TRBV5-1 to TRBJ1-2; a possible D gene is TRBD1 (6 bases). There are 13 residues in the CDR3. CDR1 is SGHRS and CDR2 is YFSETQ in the germline V gene. The V and J ends lost 2 bases and 6 bases respectively, with 11 bases between them. This chain's CDR3 is CASSLHRGHGYTF. The DNA for the CDR3 is TGCGCCAGCAGCTTACACCGGGGGCATGGCTACACCTTC.

J is TRBJ1-1 and V is TRBV20-1; no firm D call. The germline CDR1 and CDR2 sequences are DFQATT and SNEGSKA (reference sequence). This CDR3 comprises 14 residues. Trimming stripped 5 bases from V and 0 bases from J, with 13 bases between. This CDR3 reads CSASYSNMNTEAFF. The CDR3 nucleotides read TGCAGTGCTTCTTACAGCAACATGAACACTGAAGCTTTCTTT.

As concerns this clonotype: The junction departs from the called germline gene at one end, perhaps through a read error. This chain connects TRBV10-3 to TRBJ1-2, with D tentatively TRBD1 (5 bases). The germline CDR1 and CDR2 sequences are ENHRY and SYGVKD. The CDR3 is 15 amino acids. The CDR3 reads CVISPTGDRGLGYTF. The CDR3 coding sequence is TGTGTCATCAGTCCCACTGGGGACCGAGGCCTTGGCTACACCTTC.

This chain uses TRBV12-3 or TRBV12-4 with TRBJ1-5, with TRBD1 identical over 8 bases. V lost 6 bases to trimming and J lost 6 bases; unmatched junction nucleotides: 7. There are 14 residues in the CDR3. DNA for the CDR3: TGTGCCAGCAGGGGACAGGAGGGCACTCAGCCCCAGCATTTT. The encoded protein is CASRGQEGTQPQHF.

The chain links TRBV7-6 to TRBJ2-3, with a weak D call TRBD2 (5 bases). The ends were cut back, 4 bases at V and 3 bases at J, with 17 bases in the middle. CDR1 is SGHVS, CDR2 FNYEAQ, per germline. CDR3 length equals 16 residues. The CDR3 loop reads CASSSRDQEVTDTQYF. In DNA form, the CDR3 reads TGTGCCAGCAGCTCGCGCGACCAGGAGGTGACAGATACGCAGTATTTT.

This clonotype appeared a few times. The rearrangement uses TRBV12-5 and TRBJ1-2; D unresolved. Germline V gives CDR1 LGHNT, CDR2 FRNRAP. The CDR3 totals 16 residues. Between the trimmed V and J ends, which lost 6 bases and 2 bases, there was a span of 19 bases. The DNA for the CDR3 is TGTGCTAGTGGAACCTTTACCCCGAACAGAAACTATGGCTACACCTTC. This encodes CASGTFTPNRNYGYTF.

The rearrangement joins TRBV20-1 to TRBJ2-3, with TRBD2 matching 15 bases. The germline CDR1 and CDR2 sequences are DFQATT and SNEGSKA (reference sequence). The CDR3 contains 16 residues. V was pared by 6 bases and J by 3 bases, with 7 bases of the junction left unmatched. The CDR3 nucleotides read TGCAGTGCATCCGGGACTAGCGGGAGGCTGACAGATACGCAGTATTTT. Encoded protein: CSASGTSGRLTDTQYF.

The rearrangement uses TRBV6-2 or TRBV6-3 and TRBJ2-5; 11 bases match TRBD2. Germline CDR1 MNHEY, CDR2 SVGEGT. The V segment lost 2 bases and the J segment 11 bases; nucleotides outside the gene matches: 10. The CDR3 totals 15 residues. The CDR3 loop is CASSYSTSGGNEQYF. The DNA of the CDR3 is TGTGCCAGCAGTTACAGTACTAGCGGGGGCAATGAGCAGTACTTC.

Only one count was recorded for this clonotype. The rearrangement uses TRBV7-9 and TRBJ2-2; 9 positions match TRBD1. CDR3 length: 18 residues. Germline trimming cut 10 bases from V and 5 bases from J; bases unmatched to any gene: 20. Germline-derived CDR1 and CDR2 are SEHNR and FQNEAQ (reference sequence). Here the CDR3 DNA reads TGTGCCAACTCATATAAACCGGGACAGGGAAGGTGGACCGGGGAGCTGTTTTTT. Its translation: CANSYKPGQGRWTGELFF.

Ten or more counts support this clonotype. CDR3 residues: CASSLGVGANVLTF. The DNA for the CDR3 is TGCGCCAGCAGCTTAGGGGTCGGGGCCAACGTCCTGACTTTC. The chain carries TRBV5-1 and TRBJ2-6; the D gene is possibly TRBD1 (5 bases). V was shortened by 2 bases and J by 4 bases, with 7 bases between the two germline ends. The CDR3 is 14 amino acids. Per the germline V gene, CDR1 is SGHRS and CDR2 is YFSETQ.